A selection of T cell receptor beta chains follows, all from one sample in a study of CD8+ T cells in alopecia areata. Profiling relied on immunoSEQ multiplex PCR, and the TCRdb table lists in-frame clones only, not all of them. The sample includes fewer than 250,000 clones, 55% to 70% of them seen just once. Here the sequenced sample was CD4+ T cells sorted from blood, taken at week 4, from a patient treated with tofacitinib. These receptors were obtained from a human donor with alopecia areata. CDR3s include the opening cysteine and the closing phenylalanine or tryptophan. D genes are given only for firm matches. Some rows mark clone size as missing; the rest say once, few, many or name a class of expanded clone.

size: NA
J: TRBJ2-6
V: TRBV27
D: NA
CDR3: CASSLLYRPHSGANVLTF
DNA: TGTGCCAGCAGTTTATTGTACCGGCCCCACTCTGGGGCCAACGTCCTGACTTTC

size: NA
J: TRBJ2-4
V: TRBV18
D: TRBD1
CDR3: CASSPPDRGKNIQYF
DNA: TGTGCCAGCTCACCACCGGACAGGGGGAAAAACATTCAGTACTTC

size: NA
J: TRBJ2-5
V: TRBV5-1
D: NA
CDR3: CASSLASLYQETQYF
DNA: TGCGCCAGCAGTCTCGCCAGCCTCTACCAAGAGACCCAGTACTTC

size: NA
J: TRBJ2-5
V: TRBV5-1
D: NA
CDR3: CASSLVGQETQYF
DNA: TGCGCCAGCAGCTTGGTGGGACAAGAGACCCAGTACTTC

size: many
J: TRBJ2-3
V: TRBV19
D: TRBD1
CDR3: CASSVRTGGTDTQYF
DNA: TGTGCCAGTAGTGTGCGGACAGGGGGCACAGATACGCAGTATTTT

size: NA
J: TRBJ1-5
V: TRBV27
D: NA
CDR3: CASAPGSWGAPQHF
DNA: TGTGCCAGCGCACCGGGGTCCTGGGGGGCGCCCCAGCATTTT

size: NA
J: TRBJ1-1
V: TRBV5-1
D: NA
CDR3: CASSPNSRAFF
DNA: TGCGCCAGCAGCCCGAATTCGAGGGCTTTCTTT

size: NA
J: TRBJ2-3
V: TRBV4-3
D: NA
CDR3: CASSLGVRNTDTQYF
DNA: TGCGCCAGCAGCCTGGGGGTGCGGAACACAGATACGCAGTATTTT

size: NA
J: TRBJ2-1
V: TRBV7-2
D: TRBD1
CDR3: CASSLAGQGINEQFF
DNA: TGTGCCAGCAGCTTAGCGGGACAGGGTATCAATGAGCAGTTCTTC

size: NA
J: TRBJ2-7
V: TRBV7-2
D: NA
CDR3: CASSLWGPSYEQYF
DNA: TGTGCCAGCAGCCTCTGGGGACCCTCCTACGAGCAGTACTTC

size: NA
J: TRBJ1-2
V: TRBV6-5
D: NA
CDR3: CASSYSSGNGYTF
DNA: TGTGCCAGCAGTTACTCCTCAGGGAATGGCTACACCTTC

size: NA
J: TRBJ2-7
V: TRBV25-1
D: NA
CDR3: CASRGPGAIPHEQYF
DNA: TGTGCCAGCAGGGGCCCGGGGGCCATCCCCCACGAGCAGTACTTC

size: NA
J: TRBJ1-4
V: TRBV30
D: NA
CDR3: CAWSVKTGANEKLFF
DNA: TGTGCCTGGAGTGTAAAGACAGGAGCCAATGAAAAACTGTTTTTT

size: NA
J: TRBJ2-1
V: TRBV25-1
D: NA
CDR3: CASSESGGNEQFF
DNA: TGTGCCAGCAGTGAATCTGGGGGGAATGAGCAGTTCTTC

size: few
J: TRBJ2-7
V: TRBV25-1
D: TRBD1
CDR3: CASTMAGTGLYEQYF
DNA: TGTGCCAGCACCATGGCCGGGACAGGGTTATACGAGCAGTACTTC

size: NA
J: TRBJ2-5
V: TRBV4-1
D: NA
CDR3: CASSQGRGTLQETQYF
DNA: TGCGCCAGCAGCCAAGGTCGGGGTACACTCCAAGAGACCCAGTACTTC

size: NA
J: TRBJ2-4
V: TRBV29-1
D: NA
CDR3: CSVESSAKNIQYF
DNA: TGCAGCGTTGAAAGTTCAGCCAAAAACATTCAGTACTTC

size: NA
J: TRBJ2-3
V: TRBV29-1
D: NA
CDR3: CSVGTDTQYF
DNA: TGCAGCGTTGGTACGGATACGCAGTATTTT

size: NA
J: TRBJ2-2
V: TRBV10-2
D: TRBD2
CDR3: CASSSSGWNTGELFF
DNA: TGCGCCAGCAGCAGTAGCGGGTGGAACACCGGGGAGCTGTTTTTT

size: NA
J: TRBJ1-1
V: TRBV30
D: NA
CDR3: CAWSVLMKREFGNTEAFF
DNA: TGTGCCTGGAGTGTACTTATGAAGAGGGAGTTTGGGAACACTGAAGCTTTCTTT

size: NA
J: TRBJ2-3
V: TRBV30
D: NA
CDR3: CALTQGVADTQYF
DNA: TGTGCCTTGACTCAGGGCGTCGCAGATACGCAGTATTTT

size: NA
J: TRBJ2-6
V: TRBV4-1
D: TRBD1
CDR3: CASSQELQGASGANVLTF
DNA: TGCGCCAGCAGCCAAGAGCTGCAGGGGGCCTCTGGGGCCAACGTCCTGACTTTC

size: NA
J: TRBJ1-3
V: TRBV29-1
D: TRBD1
CDR3: CSVRTGGVGNTIYF
DNA: TGCAGCGTCCGGACAGGGGGCGTTGGAAACACCATATATTTT

size: NA
J: TRBJ2-5
V: TRBV30
D: TRBD2
CDR3: CAWSVELAGSGTQYF
DNA: TGTGCCTGGAGTGTAGAACTAGCGGGGAGTGGGACCCAGTACTTC

size: few
J: TRBJ2-3
V: TRBV11-2
D: NA
CDR3: CASSFLRDWRTDTQYF
DNA: TGTGCCAGCAGCTTTCTGCGGGACTGGCGCACAGATACGCAGTATTTT

size: NA
J: TRBJ2-3
V: TRBV7-2
D: NA
CDR3: CASSPQIARGTDTQYF
DNA: TGTGCCAGCAGCCCCCAAATCGCGAGAGGCACAGATACGCAGTATTTT

size: NA
J: TRBJ2-5
V: TRBV6-5
D: TRBD1
CDR3: CASSETGVGETQYF
DNA: TGTGCCAGCAGCGAAACAGGGGTCGGGGAGACCCAGTACTTC

size: NA
J: TRBJ2-4
V: TRBV5-1
D: NA
CDR3: CASSLAGQAGKNIQYF
DNA: TGCGCCAGCAGCTTGGCCGGCCAAGCTGGCAAAAACATTCAGTACTTC

size: NA
J: TRBJ2-7
V: TRBV5-1
D: TRBD2
CDR3: CASSLGLATIADEQYF
DNA: TGCGCCAGCAGCTTGGGACTAGCCACCATTGCGGACGAGCAGTACTTC

size: few
J: TRBJ1-5
V: TRBV7-8
D: NA
CDR3: CASSLLSGVGNQPQHF
DNA: TGTGCCAGCAGCTTGCTATCGGGAGTCGGCAATCAGCCCCAGCATTTT

size: few
J: TRBJ2-1
V: TRBV30
D: NA
CDR3: CAWSNYGEQFF
DNA: TGTGCCTGGAGTAATTACGGGGAGCAGTTCTTC

size: NA
J: TRBJ2-7
V: TRBV2
D: NA
CDR3: CASRRPSVYEQYF
DNA: TGTGCCAGCAGAAGACCCAGCGTATACGAGCAGTACTTC

size: NA
J: TRBJ1-2
V: TRBV29-1
D: TRBD1
CDR3: CSVEVPGQDLYGYTF
DNA: TGCAGCGTTGAAGTACCGGGACAGGACCTCTATGGCTACACCTTC

size: few
J: TRBJ2-1
V: TRBV5-1
D: NA
CDR3: CASSLEAHGNEQFF
DNA: TGCGCCAGCAGCTTGGAGGCCCATGGAAATGAGCAGTTCTTC

size: NA
J: TRBJ2-3
V: TRBV28
D: NA
CDR3: CASSEFDTQYF
DNA: TGTGCCAGCAGCGAGTTTGATACGCAGTATTTT

size: NA
J: TRBJ2-3
V: TRBV7-9
D: NA
CDR3: CASSPKGGADTQYF
DNA: TGTGCCAGCAGCCCAAAAGGTGGCGCAGATACGCAGTATTTT

size: NA
J: TRBJ2-5
V: TRBV5-1
D: TRBD2
CDR3: CASSPGLAEETQYF
DNA: TGCGCCAGCAGCCCGGGACTAGCGGAAGAGACCCAGTACTTC

size: NA
J: TRBJ2-3
V: TRBV10-3
D: NA
CDR3: CAKSLGVGTQYF
DNA: TGTGCCAAAAGCTTGGGGGTTGGTACGCAGTATTTT

size: once
J: TRBJ2-7
V: TRBV20-1
D: NA
CDR3: CSALVRKQYF
DNA: TGCAGTGCCCTCGTCCGGAAGCAGTACTTC

size: few
J: TRBJ1-1
V: TRBV18
D: TRBD1
CDR3: CASSLRTGAANTEAFF
DNA: TGTGCCAGCTCACTGCGGACAGGGGCCGCCAACACTGAAGCTTTCTTT

size: few
J: TRBJ2-5
V: TRBV2
D: TRBD2
CDR3: CASSTSGQETQYF
DNA: TGTGCCAGCAGTACTAGCGGCCAAGAGACCCAGTACTTC

size: NA
J: TRBJ2-1
V: TRBV29-1
D: TRBD2
CDR3: CSASGGAGGKTYNEQFF
DNA: TGCAGCGCCAGCGGGGGCGCGGGAGGGAAAACCTACAATGAGCAGTTCTTC

size: NA
J: TRBJ1-1
V: TRBV29-1
D: TRBD1
CDR3: CSVGTVLTEAFF
DNA: TGCAGCGTGGGGACAGTCCTCACTGAAGCTTTCTTT

size: NA
J: TRBJ2-2
V: TRBV7-2
D: TRBD2
CDR3: CASSLSAGVGGELFF
DNA: TGTGCCAGCAGCTTATCGGCGGGAGTGGGCGGGGAGCTGTTTTTT

size: NA
J: TRBJ2-2
V: TRBV5-4
D: TRBD2
CDR3: CASSESIGRDYTGELFF
DNA: TGTGCCAGCAGCGAGAGCATCGGGAGGGATTACACCGGGGAGCTGTTTTTT

size: NA
J: TRBJ2-5
V: TRBV29-1
D: NA
CDR3: CSVEYFGAGETQYF
DNA: TGCAGCGTCGAATACTTCGGGGCGGGAGAGACCCAGTACTTC

size: few
J: TRBJ1-2
V: TRBV29-1
D: NA
CDR3: CSVLRTANYGYTF
DNA: TGCAGCGTCCTCAGGACAGCTAACTATGGCTACACCTTC

size: few
J: TRBJ2-3
V: TRBV7-3
D: TRBD2
CDR3: CASSSAPGLGKYDTQYF
DNA: TGTGCCAGCAGCTCCGCTCCGGGACTAGGGAAGTATGATACGCAGTATTTT

size: NA
J: TRBJ2-1
V: TRBV27
D: NA
CDR3: CASTSRQDLPASYNEQFF
DNA: TGTGCCAGCACCTCCCGCCAGGACCTACCTGCCTCCTACAATGAGCAGTTCTTC